This T cell receptor beta chain was recovered during a study of blood T cell repertoires in COVID-19. Study-wide background: Samples taken during acute and convalescent COVID-19 were collected in the United States, Italy and Spain.

Per the authors' pipeline: Nucleated cell number was recorded as an estimate derived from reference gene primer amplification. Sequenced by immunoSEQ multiplex PCR; TCRdb stores in-frame clones only, minus some. Clone size and V and J calls were adopted from that table, with D and trimming inferred from the DNA. The profile shows 100,000 to 150,000 clones, around 87% of them singletons. The ends were cut back, 2 bases at V and 5 bases at J, with 13 bases in the middle. This CDR3 region has 15 residues. Germline V lookup: CDR1 MNHEY, CDR2 SVGAGI. The TCR comes from a woman aged 60-75 years with acute or convalescent COVID-19. The sample comprised peripheral blood. The chain joins TRBV6-5 to TRBJ2-1; a weak D match, TRBD2 (5 bases). The CDR3 sequence is CASSYGVAFDNEQFF. CDR3 nucleotides: TGTGCCAGCAGTTACGGGGTAGCGTTCGACAATGAGCAGTTCTTC.